Listed below are T cell receptor beta chains from one sample, sequenced in a study of blood T cell repertoires in COVID-19. The protocol was immunoSEQ multiplex PCR, while the TCRdb copy is restricted to in-frame clones and leaves out a portion. The sample consists of roughly 390,000 clones, 87% of them appearing once. The sequenced material came from peripheral blood. The receptors originated from a woman between 25 and 40 years old with COVID-19, enrolled during active disease. Both conserved end residues are part of each CDR3. A D gene is named only where the DNA matches it firmly. Some rows mark clone size as missing; the rest say once, few, many or name a class of expanded clone.

TRBD2 | TRBJ2-3 | TRBV10-3 | . | TGTGCCATCAGTGAGTCCACGGGAGGGCCCGGAGATACGCAGTATTTT | CAISESTGGPGDTQYF
TRBD2 | TRBJ2-3 | TRBV7-2 | . | TGTGCCAGCAGCCCAGTCCTAGCGGGAAACACAGATACGCAGTATTTT | CASSPVLAGNTDTQYF
. | TRBJ1-2 | TRBV11-2 | . | TGTGCCAGCAGCTTAGTTCTAAGTCACTATGGCTACACCTTC | CASSLVLSHYGYTF
TRBD2 | TRBJ2-2 | TRBV6-2/TRBV6-3 | . | TGTGCCAGCAGTCCCCATAGCGGGAGGGATTCGAACACCGGGGAGCTGTTTTTT | CASSPHSGRDSNTGELFF
TRBD2 | TRBJ2-1 | TRBV5-1 | . | TGCGCCAGCAGCTCTGGACTAGCGGGAGGGATTGAGCAGTTCTTC | CASSSGLAGGIEQFF
. | TRBJ1-3 | TRBV4-2 | . | TGTGCCAGCAGCCCACGAGGGGGGGGGCCGGACGGAAACACCATATATTTT | CASSPRGGGPDGNTIYF
TRBD2 | TRBJ2-1 | TRBV19 | . | TGTGCCAGTAGTAGCGGGAGAGGCTACAATGAGCAGTTCTTC | CASSSGRGYNEQFF
TRBD2 | TRBJ2-3 | TRBV7-2 | once | TGTGCCAGCAGCTCCGATGGGGCGGGAGGGCCGATAGATACGCAGTATTTT | CASSSDGAGGPIDTQYF
TRBD2 | TRBJ2-2 | TRBV5-1 | . | TGCGCCAGCAGCTTGTTGGGGGGGTCGAGCACCGGGGAGCTGTTTTTT | CASSLLGGSSTGELFF
TRBD1 | TRBJ1-4 | TRBV3-1/TRBV3-2 | once | TGTGCCAGCAGCCAAGGGACAGGGGGCGGTGAAAAACTGTTTTTT | CASSQGTGGGEKLFF
. | TRBJ1-2 | TRBV28 | . | TGTGCCAGCAGGGAAGACAGCTATGGCTACACCTTC | CASREDSYGYTF
. | TRBJ1-1 | TRBV29-1 | . | TGCAGCGGGGCCCGGGGCACTGAAGCTTTCTTT | CSGARGTEAFF
TRBD2 | TRBJ2-1 | TRBV2 | . | TGTGCCAGCAGTGCGTCTAGCGGGGCTTACAATGAGCAGTTCTTC | CASSASSGAYNEQFF
. | TRBJ1-1 | TRBV6-5 | . | TGTGCCAGCAGTTATACCTCAGGGTACGCTGAAGCTTTCTTT | CASSYTSGYAEAFF
TRBD2 | TRBJ2-1 | TRBV6-1 | . | TGTGCCAGCAGTGAAATGGGAGCTAGCGGGACTCGGACGTTCTTC | CASSEMGASGTRTFF
. | TRBJ2-2 | TRBV2 | . | TGTGCCAGGGACAGTCTGAACACCGGGGAGCTGTTTTTT | CARDSLNTGELFF
. | TRBJ1-4 | TRBV18 | . | TGTGCCAGCTCACCAGTCGCAACTAATGAAAAACTGTTTTTT | CASSPVATNEKLFF
. | TRBJ1-2 | TRBV4-3 | . | TGCGCCAGCAGCCAAGATCGGGGGGCCGTGGACCATGGCTACACCTTC | CASSQDRGAVDHGYTF
TRBD2 | TRBJ2-1 | TRBV30 | . | TGTGCCTGGAGTGGGCTAGCGGGAGTGGGTAATGAGCAGTTCTTC | CAWSGLAGVGNEQFF
. | TRBJ2-5 | TRBV7-3 | . | TGTGCCAGCAGCTCTGGGGGTATCCAGGGGGAGACCCAGTACTTC | CASSSGGIQGETQYF
. | TRBJ2-3 | TRBV21-1 | . | TGTGCCAGCAGCAAAGGCGACGGGGCGGCGGGAGAGGGTAGCACAGATACGCAGTATTTT | CASSKGDGAAGEGSTDTQYF
. | TRBJ1-2 | TRBV5-1 | . | TGCGCCAGCAGAGCGGCCGGGACTATCTATGGCTACACCTTC | CASRAAGTIYGYTF
. | TRBJ2-2 | TRBV5-1 | . | TGCGCCAGCAGCTTGGATCGGGGATGGAACGGGGAGCTGTTTTTT | CASSLDRGWNGELFF
TRBD2 | TRBJ2-1 | TRBV9 | . | TGTGCCAGCAGCGATGGTAGCGGGAGGTCCTACAATGAGCAGTTCTTC | CASSDGSGRSYNEQFF
TRBD2 | TRBJ2-3 | TRBV5-6 | . | TGTGCCAGCAGCTTGAAACTAGCGGGCACAGATACGCAGTATTTT | CASSLKLAGTDTQYF
TRBD1 | TRBJ1-2 | TRBV13 | . | TGTGCCAGCAGCTTCATGGACAGGGATGGCTACACCTTC | CASSFMDRDGYTF
. | TRBJ2-2 | TRBV18 | . | TGTGCCAGCTCCCAAACAGGGTCGGACACCGGGGAGCTGTTTTTT | CASSQTGSDTGELFF
. | TRBJ1-2 | TRBV5-1 | . | TGCGCCAGCAGCTTGGAGGGACTGGTATTTGACACCTTC | CASSLEGLVFDTF
. | TRBJ1-2 | TRBV2 | . | TGTGCCAGCAGCCTCAAACAGGGAAACTATGGCTACACCTTC | CASSLKQGNYGYTF
. | TRBJ1-1 | TRBV6-5 | . | TGTGCCAGCAGAAACAGCTTTTCGGGGGAGACTGAAGCTTTCTTT | CASRNSFSGETEAFF
. | TRBJ1-2 | TRBV7-2 | few | TGTGCCAGCAGCTTAGGGCAGGCCCCATTATATGGCTACACCTTC | CASSLGQAPLYGYTF
. | TRBJ1-6 | TRBV5-8 | . | TGTGCCAGCAGCTCCAGGGTATTGGATTCACCCCTCCACTTT | CASSSRVLDSPLHF
. | TRBJ2-3 | TRBV18 | once | TGTGCCAGCTCACCACCGAACAGAGCTAGCACAGATACGCAGTATTTT | CASSPPNRASTDTQYF
TRBD1 | TRBJ2-6 | TRBV5-4 | once | TGTGCCAGCAGCCGACGCTCAGGGGGTGGGGCCAACGTCCTGACTTTC | CASSRRSGGGANVLTF
TRBD1 | TRBJ1-5 | TRBV6-2/TRBV6-3 | . | TGTGCCAGCAGCGACAGGGCAGGACAGCCCCAGCATTTT | CASSDRAGQPQHF
TRBD1 | TRBJ1-2 | TRBV18 | . | TGTGCCAGCTCACGGGGACAGATCTACTATGGCTACACCTTC | CASSRGQIYYGYTF